This paragraph covers one T cell receptor beta chain sequence. No cognate antigen has been identified for it. Qualities for individual bases were not recorded, and no much larger clone is one base off. The donors were healthy, HIV-negative adults with no recently reported acute infections or vaccinations. Every donor was a Caucasian adult residing in Nashville, Tennessee, USA. CD4+ T cells were enriched by magnetic negative selection, after which naive cells were positively selected on CD45RA and the negative fraction was taken as the memory subset. Blood was obtained by leukapheresis, after which PBMCs were separated by Ficoll-Histopaque density gradient centrifugation and cryopreserved in liquid nitrogen vapor phase. Analytical flow cytometry was used to check the purity and quantity of each magnetically sorted T cell population. Genomic DNA was isolated from every sorted fraction and measured by UV absorbance on a Nanodrop 2000c.

The CDR3 sequence holds 15 residues, the cysteine and phenylalanine included. Only the CDR3 portion is preserved as DNA: 45 bases, with reading frame beginning at the first base. CDR1 and CDR2, per the germline V gene, are KGHSH and LQKENI. Trimming takes 4 bases off V and 5 bases off J; junction bases not matched to a gene: 6. The data were obtained in a study of shared clonotypes between healthy human individuals (dated by TCRdb to about 2020). Study-wide context: The cohort comprised two women and a few men aged 18 to 49 years. Per donor, three plates each were used for CD4 naive and CD4 memory, two for CD8 naive, and one for CD8 memory. To estimate repertoire size and how much clonotype sharing occurs between individuals, the study deeply sequenced the blood TCR repertoires of roughly 5 healthy adults. Libraries were prepared and TCR repertoires were sequenced by different laboratories using diverse techniques, in order to increase sequencing depth and limit assay-specific biases. Leukapheresis yielded between about 0.94 and 9 billion PBMCs per donor.

General study outcomes and caveats: Because the study included a small number of donors, the genetic and exposure-history diversity represented was limited. Naive subsets generally had larger estimated clonotype richness than memory subsets did. Pairwise subsampling led to the expectation that sequencing depth would affect the degree of clonotype sharing among donors. Compared with non-shared clonotypes, the clonotypes found in all four sorted-subset donors had higher generation probabilities. Incomplete sequencing was indicated by rarefaction of sorted-subset datasets, despite the large sequencing depth. Sampling was limited to blood, and TCR repertoires in tissue likely differ from TCR repertoires in blood. Across four donors, about 5.2% of naive CD4, approximately 3.6% of naive CD8, approximately 2.5% of memory CD4, and approximately 0.4% of memory CD8 clonotypes were shared.

Using the deep immunoSEQ assay, TCR CDR3 regions were amplified from genomic DNA by multiplex PCR. Extracted genomic DNA from each cell subset was distributed evenly across all wells of several immunoSEQ 96-well plates, and each plate was treated as a replicate. For sorted subsets, each replicate PCR was loaded with around 200 ng genomic DNA, equivalent to 30,000 or so T cell genomes. Purified libraries were quantified with a Qubit 3.0 fluorometer, sized on a Bioanalyzer 2100, and re-quantified with the KAPA Library Quantification kit. Each immunoSEQ 96-well plate was sequenced on its own single-read 150-cycle Illumina NextSeq 550 flow cell. As for how the authors treated the data: Because the immunoSEQ output held only junctional sequences and lacked quality scores, the filtering could not match the filtering applied to full-length reads. To assign V/J genes and CDR3, sequences were annotated using PyIR, a Python wrapper for IgBLAST v1.9, with IMGT germline references. Any read was removed if the V/J assignment was weak (E-value above 1e-6), the CDR3 was missing, or the read contained stop codons, out-of-frame junctions, or ambiguous translated residues. V3J clonotypes were defined as sequences sharing the same inferred V gene, J gene, and CDR3 amino acid sequence. The percentage overlap between two repertoires was calculated by dividing the number of shared unique clonotypes by the size of the smaller repertoire. Repertoire richness was assessed with RTK rarefaction, the Chao1 estimator, and Recon v2.1 estimates of unobserved clonotypes. For all TCRbeta clonotypes obtained by the gDNA method from a handful of donors, generation probabilities were computed with OLGA. The immuneACCESS repertoire file appears here via TCRdb, limited to in-frame rearrangements. These files lack a portion of the clones; in checked studies, under half of the deficit traces to unresolved V genes, and the cause of the others is not known. Clonal size and the V and J genes are those of that table, whereas D and trimming came from the DNA. In this sample the table shows approximately 500,000 clones, 90% to 96% of which occur a single time. The top ten constitute roughly 0.06% of the sample.

The sample taken for sequencing was naive CD4+ T cells sorted from blood. This specimen's cell subset or site label, interpreted: CD45RA+ positively selected. The chain is assembled from TRBV18 and TRBJ1-5; TRBD1 lines up with 9 middle nucleotides. The source of this sequence is a woman between 25 and 40 years old in good health. The CDR3 protein sequence reads: CASSQQGARDQPQHF. The DNA sequence is given as TGTGCCAGCTCACAACAGGGGGCGCGCGATCAGCCCCAGCATTTT.